This T cell receptor (beta chain) comes out of a study of T-cell memory formation after mild COVID-19. For the study at large: Clustering of TCRs was largely donor specific.

It was 5'RACE with constant-segment primers that produced the TCR alpha and TCR beta cDNA libraries, which carried sample barcodes and UMIs. TCRdb fed the 5' RACE reads into MiXCR, producing one record per CDR3 protein. The sample carries fewer than 350,000 distinct CDR3 sequences, around 8% recorded once. Whole-study results and caveats: SARS-CoV-2 specificity was not confirmed for second-wave clones peaking on day 37.

This clonotype appeared many times. The antigen remains undetermined. CDR3 length equals 15 residues. The V gene lost 0 bases and the J gene lost 1 base, with 11 bases spanning the gap. Germline V gives CDR1 SGHRS, CDR2 YFSETQ. V and J are TRBV5-1 and TRBJ2-7; D is unclear. The sequence was obtained from a man between 18 and 35 years old who had mild COVID-19 (a few samples of this study predate the infection). Cell type and time point are not known. What was sequenced was PBMCs or a T cell subset sorted from them (not recorded which). DNA of the CDR3: TGCGCCAGCAGCTTGGTTGGTGGAAGATCCTACGAGCAGTACTTC. Its protein product is CASSLVGGRSYEQYF.